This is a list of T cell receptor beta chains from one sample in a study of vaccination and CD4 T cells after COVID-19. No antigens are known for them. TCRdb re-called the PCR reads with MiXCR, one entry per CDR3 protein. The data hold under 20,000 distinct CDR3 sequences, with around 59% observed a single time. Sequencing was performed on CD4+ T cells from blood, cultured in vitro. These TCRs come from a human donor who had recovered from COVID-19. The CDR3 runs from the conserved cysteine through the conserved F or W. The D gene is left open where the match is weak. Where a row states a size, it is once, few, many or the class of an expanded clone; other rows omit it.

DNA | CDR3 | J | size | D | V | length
TGTGCCAGCAATGGGGGTGGGCAGGGGGGCGGCGCAGATACGCAGTATTTT | CASNGGGQGGGADTQYF | TRBJ2-3 | NA | NA | TRBV28 | 17
TGTGCCACCGTGGGACTCAACACCGGGGAGCTGTTTTTT | CATVGLNTGELFF | TRBJ2-2 | NA | NA | TRBV6-1 | 13
TGTGCCACCAGCAGAGATATTTCGGAGGGGTACGAGCAGTACTTC | CATSRDISEGYEQYF | TRBJ2-7 | NA | NA | TRBV15 | 15
TGTGCCAGCAGCTTAGCCACGGCCCAAGAGACCCAGTACTTC | CASSLATAQETQYF | TRBJ2-5 | NA | NA | TRBV11-3 | 14
TGTGCCACTCAACGACAGGGAGGCAATCAGCCCCAGCATTTT | CATQRQGGNQPQHF | TRBJ1-5 | few | TRBD1 | TRBV6-1 | 14
TGTGCCAGCAGCTTGGGGGGTGAGCAGTTCTTC | CASSLGGEQFF | TRBJ2-1 | NA | NA | TRBV5-4 | 11
TGTGCCATCAGTGAGTCTGGGGGCGGTCAGCCCCAGCATTTT | CAISESGGGQPQHF | TRBJ1-5 | NA | NA | TRBV10-3 | 14
TGTGCCAGCAGCTTAGGGATAGGGGCGAACACTGAAGCTTTCTTT | CASSLGIGANTEAFF | TRBJ1-1 | few | NA | TRBV7-2 | 15
TGTGCCTGGAGTGTACGGGGGGGAGTTGAAGCTTTCTTT | CAWSVRGGVEAFF | TRBJ1-1 | NA | NA | TRBV30 | 13
TGTGCCAGCAGCTCGAAAGAGACCCAGTACTTC | CASSSKETQYF | TRBJ2-5 | few | NA | TRBV5-4 | 11
TGTGCCAGCAGTGAGGGCCCCTTTGGTAGCGGGGTCTACACAGATACGCAGTATTTT | CASSEGPFGSGVYTDTQYF | TRBJ2-3 | once | TRBD2 | TRBV25-1 | 19
TGTGCCAGCAGCTTAGCGCGTTCCCGGGACAGGGAAAATCCCTACGAGCAGTACTTC | CASSLARSRDRENPYEQYF | TRBJ2-7 | NA | TRBD1 | TRBV7-9 | 19
TGCGCCAGCAGCTTGGAGGGGGCTAATCAGCCCCAGCATTTT | CASSLEGANQPQHF | TRBJ1-5 | few | TRBD1 | TRBV5-1 | 14
TGCGCCAGCAGACTCGGACAGGGTGGGGCAGATACGCAGTATTTT | CASRLGQGGADTQYF | TRBJ2-3 | NA | TRBD1 | TRBV10-2 | 15
TGTGCCAGCAGCTTAAAAAGGGCCCTCAGGGAGACCCAGTACTTC | CASSLKRALRETQYF | TRBJ2-5 | NA | NA | TRBV7-2 | 15
TGTGCCAGCAGTGCTGCGGGAGTCGAAATTCAGTACTTC | CASSAAGVEIQYF | TRBJ2-4 | NA | TRBD2 | TRBV2 | 13
TGTGCCAGCAGTTCCCCCACCCAGCCCCAGCATTTT | CASSSPTQPQHF | TRBJ1-5 | once | NA | TRBV6-5 | 12
TGCAGTGCTAGCTTAAGGGGCGGAGAAAAACTGTTTTTT | CSASLRGGEKLFF | TRBJ1-4 | few | NA | TRBV20-1 | 13
TGTGCCAGCAGAACGACAGGGTTCAATTCACCCCTCCACTTT | CASRTTGFNSPLHF | TRBJ1-6 | few | TRBD1 | TRBV28 | 14
TGTGCCAGCAGTTTATCGAAAGGGGCCGGGGCCAACGTCCTGACTTTC | CASSLSKGAGANVLTF | TRBJ2-6 | NA | NA | TRBV27 | 16
TGTGCCAGTAGTATTCAACAGACGCAGGATCAGCCCCAGCATTTT | CASSIQQTQDQPQHF | TRBJ1-5 | NA | NA | TRBV19 | 15
TGTGCCAGCAGTTACGGCCTGCTTCAGCCCCAGCATTTT | CASSYGLLQPQHF | TRBJ1-5 | NA | NA | TRBV6-5 | 13
TGTGCCAGCAGCCCCGCAGGCAGGCCGACAGATACGCAGTATTTT | CASSPAGRPTDTQYF | TRBJ2-3 | NA | NA | TRBV7-2 | 15
TGTGCCAGCACCGAGGGACAGGGATTCTACGAGCAGTACTTC | CASTEGQGFYEQYF | TRBJ2-7 | NA | TRBD1 | TRBV7-9 | 14
TGTGCCAGCAGGGCCGGCAGGGGGCCGGGCAATCAGCCCCAGCATTTT | CASRAGRGPGNQPQHF | TRBJ1-5 | NA | TRBD1 | TRBV6-1 | 16
TGCAGTGCTAGAGTGGGAGGGAGGTCCGGAAACACCATATATTTT | CSARVGGRSGNTIYF | TRBJ1-3 | NA | NA | TRBV20-1 | 15
TGTGCCAGTAAGGCGACAGGGGGGAGTAGGAGCAATCAGCCCCAGCATTTT | CASKATGGSRSNQPQHF | TRBJ1-5 | few | TRBD1 | TRBV19 | 17
TGTGCCTCTCGGACCGGGCAGGCGTCCCGATATGGCTACACCTTC | CASRTGQASRYGYTF | TRBJ1-2 | NA | NA | TRBV19 | 15
TGTGCCAGCAAGGATACTAGCGGGAGTAATGAGCAGTTCTTC | CASKDTSGSNEQFF | TRBJ2-1 | NA | TRBD2 | TRBV6-4 | 14
TGTGCCAGTAGTTCTTGGGGTAGCAATCAGCCCCAGCATTTT | CASSSWGSNQPQHF | TRBJ1-5 | NA | NA | TRBV19 | 14
TGTGCCAGCAGCGTCCGGAATTCACCCCTCCACTTT | CASSVRNSPLHF | TRBJ1-6 | few | NA | TRBV28 | 12
TGTGCCAGCAGCTTGGAATGGGCTGGGCAGGAGACCCAGTACTTC | CASSLEWAGQETQYF | TRBJ2-5 | NA | NA | TRBV5-5 | 15
TGTGCCAGCTCACCACCGTCCCAACGGACAGATACGCAGTATTTT | CASSPPSQRTDTQYF | TRBJ2-3 | NA | NA | TRBV18 | 15
TGTGCCAGCAGCTCAGGGACAGGGGTCGGAAACACCATATATTTT | CASSSGTGVGNTIYF | TRBJ1-3 | few | TRBD1 | TRBV7-9 | 15
TGTGCCAGCAGTACACCGGGGGGCCGGGACACAGATACGCAGTATTTT | CASSTPGGRDTDTQYF | TRBJ2-3 | once | NA | TRBV6-1 | 16
TGTGCCAGCAGCTTAGATCCGGGGGTCACTGAAGCTTTCTTT | CASSLDPGVTEAFF | TRBJ1-1 | NA | NA | TRBV7-8 | 14
TGTGCCAGCTCACTCTCCGGGACTAGGAACGAGCAGTACTTC | CASSLSGTRNEQYF | TRBJ2-7 | NA | TRBD2 | TRBV18 | 14
TGTGCCAGCAGCTTAGGTCTGATCTCTGGGGCCAACGTCCTGACTTTC | CASSLGLISGANVLTF | TRBJ2-6 | NA | NA | TRBV7-2 | 16
TGTGCCACCAGTGATGGGCCTTCTCTGGGCAATGAGCAGTTCTTC | CATSDGPSLGNEQFF | TRBJ2-1 | NA | NA | TRBV24-1 | 15
TGCAGTGCTTTCGGCACCCTCTCCTACGAGCAGTACTTC | CSAFGTLSYEQYF | TRBJ2-7 | NA | NA | TRBV20-1 | 13
TGTGCCAGCAGCTTAACCACAGGTACGCAGTATTTT | CASSLTTGTQYF | TRBJ2-3 | NA | NA | TRBV7-9 | 12
TGTGCCAGCAGCAGGGAACGGTTCTATGGCTACACCTTC | CASSRERFYGYTF | TRBJ1-2 | NA | NA | TRBV7-2 | 13
TGTGCCAGCAGCTCTCGGAAGGGTGGAGAGACCCAGTACTTC | CASSSRKGGETQYF | TRBJ2-5 | few | NA | TRBV11-3 | 14
TGTGCCAGCAGTTATGGCCAGGCTGGTGGCTACACCTTC | CASSYGQAGGYTF | TRBJ1-2 | NA | NA | TRBV27 | 13
TGTGCCAGCAGCCAAGTCTATTCACCCCTCCACTTT | CASSQVYSPLHF | TRBJ1-6 | few | NA | TRBV14 | 12
TGTGCCAGCAGGACAGAGGGCTATGGCTACACCTTC | CASRTEGYGYTF | TRBJ1-2 | NA | NA | TRBV2 | 12
TGTGCCAGCAGCAAAATGGCCGTCTGGGAGCAGTACTTC | CASSKMAVWEQYF | TRBJ2-7 | few | NA | TRBV21-1 | 13
TGTGCCAGCACAAGGGCCGGGGAGCTGTTTTTT | CASTRAGELFF | TRBJ2-2 | NA | NA | TRBV6-1 | 11
TGTGCCAGCAGCTCCGGGACAGGGATAGACGAGCAGTACTTC | CASSSGTGIDEQYF | TRBJ2-7 | NA | TRBD1 | TRBV5-4 | 14
TGTGCCAGCCGACAGGGGGCCAGCACTGAAGCTTTCTTT | CASRQGASTEAFF | TRBJ1-1 | NA | TRBD1 | TRBV6-2/TRBV6-3 | 13
TGTGCCAGCAGTGAAGCCGGACAGGGGTTGTCACCCCTCCACTTT | CASSEAGQGLSPLHF | TRBJ1-6 | few | TRBD1 | TRBV6-1 | 15
TGTGCCAGCAGCTTATCCGACAGTAGCAATCAGCCCCAGCATTTT | CASSLSDSSNQPQHF | TRBJ1-5 | few | NA | TRBV7-8 | 15
TGTGCCAGCAGTCAAGGACAGGGGCTCTGGCCCCAGCATTTT | CASSQGQGLWPQHF | TRBJ1-5 | few | TRBD1 | TRBV27 | 14